This TCR beta chain was obtained from a study of T cell responses to AZD1222 COVID-19 vaccine. Method: immunoSEQ multiplex PCR; TCRdb's copy keeps in-frame clones and lacks some. The table lists some 100,000 clones, roughly 88% of them singletons. To note about this clone: Its antigen is unidentified.

Study-wide findings and caveats: Spike-specific TCR breadth and depth both grew after two AZD1222 doses. No repertoire was sampled before or during the peak T cell response, only after it.

The germline gives CDR1 MNHNY, CDR2 SVGAGI (reference sequence). CDR3 length equals 12 residues. V gave up 6 bases and J gave up 10 bases, with 13 bases separating them. The receptor was derived from an adult in good health. The material was peripheral blood, obtained on day 0 of MenACWY control vaccination. The chain combines TRBV6-6 with TRBJ1-5; tentative D call: TRBD1 (5 bases). The CDR3 reads CASRRDPLPQHF. CDR3 DNA: TGTGCCAGCAGGCGGGACCCTCTACCCCAGCATTTT.